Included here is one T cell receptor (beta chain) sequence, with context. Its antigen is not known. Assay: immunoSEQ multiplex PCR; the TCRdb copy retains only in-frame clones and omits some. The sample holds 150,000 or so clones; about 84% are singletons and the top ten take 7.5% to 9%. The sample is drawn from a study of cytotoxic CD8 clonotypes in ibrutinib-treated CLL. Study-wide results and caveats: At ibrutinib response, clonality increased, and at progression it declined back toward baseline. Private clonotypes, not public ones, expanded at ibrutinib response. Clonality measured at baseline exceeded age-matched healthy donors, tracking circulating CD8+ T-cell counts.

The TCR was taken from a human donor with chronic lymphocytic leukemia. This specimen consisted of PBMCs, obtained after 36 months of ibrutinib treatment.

The CDR3 sequence is CASSLGAMNTEAFF. The DNA of the CDR3 is TGTGCCAGCTCCCTGGGGGCCATGAACACTGAAGCTTTCTTT. The rearrangement joins TRBV18 to TRBJ1-1; D may be TRBD1 (6 bases). Trimming cost V 6 bases and J 0 bases, with 11 bases left between them. CDR3 size: 14 residues. Germline values: CDR1 KGHSH, CDR2 LQKENI.